The 13 T cell receptor beta chains listed next were all sequenced from one sample in a study of early T cells in non-severe SARS-CoV-2 infection. MiXCR was run by TCRdb on the 5' RACE reads, yielding one entry per CDR3 protein. This sample has approximately 79,000 distinct CDR3 sequences, with 13% found just once. The sequenced sample was whole blood. The receptor set was obtained from an adult who was a healthcare worker with PCR-confirmed SARS-CoV-2 infection or an uninfected control (not recorded which).

V and J are TRBV5-1 and TRBJ2-7; possibly TRBD1 for D (6 bases). V lost 1 base to trimming and J lost 1 base, with 15 bases between them. In germline, CDR1 is SGHRS, CDR2 YFSETQ. This CDR3 is 16 amino acids long. DNA for the CDR3: TGCGCCAGCAGCTTGCCCAGGGGCCTTCGATCCTACGAGCAGTACTTC. Translation gives CASSLPRGLRSYEQYF. Filled out from reference TRBV5-1 and TRBJ2-7, the complete variable domain reads KAGVTQTPRYLIKTRGQQVTLSCSPISGHRSVSWYQQTPGQGLQFLFEYFSETQRNKGNFPGRFSGRQFSNSRSEMNVSTLELGDSALYLCASSLPRGLRSYEQYFGPGTRLTVT.

In its sample, this clonotype was seen a few times. The chain joins TRBV25-1 to TRBJ1-1; no definite D call. The germline V gene encodes CDR1 MGHDK and CDR2 SYGVNS. The CDR3 extends over 15 amino acids. V was pared by 1 base and J by 4 bases, with 13 bases between. CDR3 DNA: TGTGCCAGCAGTGAATCCGGGCCCTTGGGCACTGAAGCTTTCTTT. This gives the protein CASSESGPLGTEAFF.

As regards this clonotype: The junction shows a germline mismatch at one end, possibly a read error. This chain joins TRBV2 and TRBJ2-1; TRBD2 matches at 7 bases. Looked up from germline, CDR1 is SNHLY and CDR2 is FYNNEI. The length of the CDR3 is 16 residues. CDR3 sequence: CASSESASGAYNEQSF. In DNA, the CDR3 is TGTGCCAGCAGTGAATCGGCCAGCGGGGCGTACAATGAGCAGTCCTTC.

This clonotype was counted at least ten times. The V and J genes are TRBV7-9 and TRBJ2-3; 12 nucleotides line up with TRBD2. The CDR3 covers 17 residues. V shed 4 bases, J shed 1 base, and the junction held 6 bases outside the gene matches. CDR1 and CDR2 (germline): SEHNR, FQNEAQ (reference sequence). The CDR3 spells CASSSLAGGPRTDTQYF. For the CDR3, the DNA is TGTGCCAGCAGCTCACTAGCGGGGGGCCCCCGCACAGATACGCAGTATTTT.

In this sample, this clonotype turned up a few times. The chain is built from TRBV6-5 and TRBJ1-1; 11 nucleotides line up with TRBD1. Germline V gene sequence: CDR1 MNHEY, CDR2 SVGAGI. Trimming at V came to 4 bases and at J to 8 bases, leaving 18 bases not matched to a gene. The CDR3 runs to 18 residues. CDR3 in amino acids: CASSSPSSPGQGVGEAFF. CDR3 in DNA: TGTGCCAGCAGTTCTCCAAGTTCCCCGGGACAGGGGGTAGGGGAAGCTTTCTTT.

This clonotype was detected a few times. V gene TRBV29-1 combines with J gene TRBJ2-3, with 11 bases that match TRBD2. The CDR3 sequence is 15 residues long. In germline, CDR1 is SQVTM, CDR2 ANQGSEA. Losses at the gene ends were 2 bases for V and 5 bases for J; bases not matched to a gene: 6. CDR3 loop: CSVEFGTSGVDTQYF. The CDR3 coding sequence is TGCAGCGTTGAATTCGGGACTAGCGGTGTAGATACGCAGTATTTT.

This chain joins TRBV18 and TRBJ2-7; 11 nucleotides match TRBD2. V lost 3 bases, J lost 2 bases, and 6 bases stayed unmatched. Germline values: CDR1 KGHSH, CDR2 LQKENI. CDR3 length: 16 residues. This chain's CDR3 is CASSPLSGRGTYEQYF. CDR3 sequence (DNA): TGTGCCAGCTCACCTCTTAGCGGGAGGGGAACCTACGAGCAGTACTTC.

This clonotype was found a few times. The chain couples TRBV4-1 to TRBJ1-2; tentative D call: TRBD1 (6 bases). The length of the CDR3 is 15 residues. Trimming took off 2 bases at V and 5 bases at J, with 15 bases between the two ends. Germline V lookup: CDR1 MGHRA, CDR2 YSYEKL. The CDR3 coding sequence is TGCGCCAGCAGCCAAAGAGGGGGGGCTTCTTATGGCTACACCTTC. This codes for CASSQRGGASYGYTF.

The rearrangement uses TRBV3-1 and TRBJ1-6, with D unclear. The CDR3 spans 11 residues. Trimming stripped 3 bases from V and 10 bases from J, with 4 bases between. The V gene's germline CDR1 is LGHDT and CDR2 YNNKEL (reference sequence). DNA for the CDR3: TGTGCCAGCAGCCACAGATCACCCCTCCACTTT. Its protein product is CASSHRSPLHF.

V and J are TRBV30 and TRBJ1-2; D may be TRBD1 (6 bases). The CDR3 is 12 amino acids. Germline CDR1 and CDR2: GTSNPN and SVGIG (reference sequence). V gave up 0 bases and J gave up 13 bases, with 15 bases separating them. This CDR3 is CAWSVPGQSGTF. CDR3 nucleotides: TGTGCCTGGAGTGTACCCGGACAGTCAGGCACCTTC.

This clonotype was counted many times. This chain joins TRBV6-1 and TRBJ2-7, with D possibly TRBD1 on 5 matching bases. The CDR3 consists of 13 residues. The germline CDR1 and CDR2 sequences are MNHNS and SASEGT. Trimming stripped 4 bases from V and 5 bases from J, with 12 bases between. The CDR3 loop reads CASSVTLGDEQYF. The CDR3, as DNA: TGTGCCAGCAGTGTAACCTTAGGGGACGAGCAGTACTTC.

J is TRBJ2-4 and V is TRBV7-2; unclear D gene. This CDR3 comprises 15 residues. V lost 4 bases and J lost 0, with 10 bases in between. Germline CDR1 is SGHTA and CDR2 is FQGNSA. Here the CDR3 DNA reads TGTGCCAGCAGCTCCAGCACCGGAGCCAAAAACATTCAGTACTTC. It specifies CASSSSTGAKNIQYF.

This chain uses TRBV15 with TRBJ2-7, with 8 bases identical to TRBD2. CDR3 length: 14 residues. Trimming took 3 bases from V and 7 from J; bases not matched to a gene: 8. In germline, CDR1 is LNHNV, CDR2 YYDKDF (reference sequence). In DNA form, the CDR3 reads TGTGCCACCAGCAGGCGTCGGGAGGGGGTTGAGCAGTACTTC. Translation: CATSRRREGVEQYF. Full variable domain (remainder filled in from reference TRBV15 and TRBJ2-7): DAMVIQNPRYQVTQFGKPVTLSCSQTLNHNVMYWYQQKSSQAPKLLFHYYDKDFNNEADTPDNFQSRRPNTSFCFLDIRSPGLGDTAMYLCATSRRREGVEQYFGPGTRLTVT.